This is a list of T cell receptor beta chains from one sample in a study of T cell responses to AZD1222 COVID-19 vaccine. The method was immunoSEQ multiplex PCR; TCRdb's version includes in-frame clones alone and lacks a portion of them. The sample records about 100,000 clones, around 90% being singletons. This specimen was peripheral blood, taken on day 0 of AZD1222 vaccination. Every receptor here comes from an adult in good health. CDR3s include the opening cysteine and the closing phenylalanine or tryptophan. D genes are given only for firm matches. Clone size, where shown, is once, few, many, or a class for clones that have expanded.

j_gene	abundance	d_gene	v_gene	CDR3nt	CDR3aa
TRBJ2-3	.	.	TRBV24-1	TGTGCCACCAGTGATAGGAGGGATCCGGAGGATACGCAGTATTTT	CATSDRRDPEDTQYF
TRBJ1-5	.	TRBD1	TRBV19	TGTGCCAGTAGTACGGGCCCCGACAGGGTACAGCCCCAGCATTTT	CASSTGPDRVQPQHF
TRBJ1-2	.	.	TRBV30	TGTGCCTGGGGACAGCGGTCCTTGGATGGCTACACCTTC	CAWGQRSLDGYTF
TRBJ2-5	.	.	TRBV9	TGTGCCAGCAGCGTAATGCAGGGTCAGGAGACCCAGTACTTC	CASSVMQGQETQYF
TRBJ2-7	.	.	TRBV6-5	TGTGCCAGCAGCCCCGGGACTGGATCTCTCGAGCAGTACTTC	CASSPGTGSLEQYF
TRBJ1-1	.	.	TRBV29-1	TGCAGCGTTGAAGATCGAGGACACCCACGCTCTGAAGCTTTCTTT	CSVEDRGHPRSEAFF
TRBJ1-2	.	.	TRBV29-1	TGCAGCGTTGAAGAATTGACAGAGGAGGAGGGCTACACCTTC	CSVEELTEEEGYTF
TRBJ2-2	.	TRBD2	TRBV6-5	TGTGCCACCAGCGGACTAGGCGTAGCCGGGGAGCTGTTTTTT	CATSGLGVAGELFF
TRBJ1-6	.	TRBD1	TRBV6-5	TGTGCCAGCAGTTACACCGGACAGGGGAATTCACCCCTCCACTTT	CASSYTGQGNSPLHF
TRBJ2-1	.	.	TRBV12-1	TGTGCCAGCAACACTCTACGGACGAGCAGGGGCAATGAGCAGTTCTTC	CASNTLRTSRGNEQFF
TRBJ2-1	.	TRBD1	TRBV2	TGTGCCAGCAGTGAAGGCGCAGGGGGAAACAATGAGCAGTTCTTC	CASSEGAGGNNEQFF
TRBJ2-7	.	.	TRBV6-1	TGTGCCAGCAGTGAAGCGCCGGAATCCTACGAGCAGTACTTC	CASSEAPESYEQYF
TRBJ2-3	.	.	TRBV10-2	TGCGCCAGCAGTGAAAGCAGATACACAGATACGCAGTATTTT	CASSESRYTDTQYF
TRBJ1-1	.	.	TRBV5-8	TGTGCCAGCAGCTTCGGAAAGACTGAAGCTTTCTTT	CASSFGKTEAFF
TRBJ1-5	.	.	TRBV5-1	TGCGCCAGCAGCTTGGTTCCAGATCAGCCCCAGCATTTT	CASSLVPDQPQHF
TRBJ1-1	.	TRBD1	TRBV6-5	TGTGCCAGCAGTCGTACGGACAGGGGGCGAACTGAAGCTTTCTTT	CASSRTDRGRTEAFF
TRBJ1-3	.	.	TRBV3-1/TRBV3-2	TGTGCCAGCAGCCCCCGGACAATTGGAAACACCATATATTTT	CASSPRTIGNTIYF
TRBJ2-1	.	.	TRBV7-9	TGTGCCAGCAGCTTAGGAGCAGGTTCCTACAATGAGCAGTTCTTC	CASSLGAGSYNEQFF
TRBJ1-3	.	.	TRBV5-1	TGCGCCAGCAGCTTCGACAGGTCCTCTGGAAACACCATATATTTT	CASSFDRSSGNTIYF
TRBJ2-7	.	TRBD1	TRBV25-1	TGTGCCACCCCCCCGAACGCCTATCCGGGACAGAAGTACGAGCAGTACTTC	CATPPNAYPGQKYEQYF
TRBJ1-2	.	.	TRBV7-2	TGTGCCAGCAGCTCACCGGGACATTCCTATGGCTACACCTTC	CASSSPGHSYGYTF
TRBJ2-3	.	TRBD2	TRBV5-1	TGCGCCAGCAGCGTACAAGCGGGAGGGACTACAGATACGCAGTATTTT	CASSVQAGGTTDTQYF
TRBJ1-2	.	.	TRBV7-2	TGTGCCAGCAGCTTGTCTTCCGGGACAACTTTTTATGGCTACACCTTC	CASSLSSGTTFYGYTF
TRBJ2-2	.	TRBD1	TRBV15	TGTGCCACCAGTGTAGGGGACAGAGACACCGGGGAGCTGTTTTTT	CATSVGDRDTGELFF
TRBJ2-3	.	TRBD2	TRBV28	TGTGCCAGCAGTTCTCGACTAGCGGGAGCGGGGACAGATACGCAGTATTTT	CASSSRLAGAGTDTQYF
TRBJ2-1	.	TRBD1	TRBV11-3	TGTGCCAGCAGCCTAACAGGGGACTCCTACAATGAGCAGTTCTTC	CASSLTGDSYNEQFF
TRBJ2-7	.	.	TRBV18	TGTGCCAGCTCACCGCGAGATTCCTACGAGCAGTACTTC	CASSPRDSYEQYF
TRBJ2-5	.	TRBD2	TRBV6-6	TGTGCCAGCACCACGACTAGCGTAGAGACCCAGTACTTC	CASTTTSVETQYF
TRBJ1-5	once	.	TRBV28	TGTGCCAGCAGTCCCCAAGGCAATCAGCCCCAGCATTTT	CASSPQGNQPQHF
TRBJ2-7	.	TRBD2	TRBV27	TGTGCCAGCAGTCCCCCCAAACTTTTAGCGGGGCGGCTCCACGAGCAGTACTTC	CASSPPKLLAGRLHEQYF
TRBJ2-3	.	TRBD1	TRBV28	TGTGCCAGCGCCCAGGGGGGCACAGATACGCAGTATTTT	CASAQGGTDTQYF